This is a list of T cell receptor beta chains from one sample in a study of tumor-infiltrating lymphocytes in primary liver carcinoma. MiXCR, run by TCRdb on the multiplex PCR reads, gives a single entry per CDR3 protein. The sample holds more than 70,000 distinct CDR3 sequences, 55% to 85% seen once. Sequenced input: liver tumor tissue from sampling region 1. Receptors were obtained from a man aged 35 to 55 with primary liver carcinoma and hepatitis B virus infection. CDR3s include the opening cysteine and the closing phenylalanine or tryptophan. The order of the fields is clone size, J gene, V gene, D gene, CDR3 DNA, CDR3 protein. D genes are given only for firm matches. Size is omitted from some rows. Given values are once, few, many or a class for expanded clones.

>NA|TRBJ2-7|TRBV6-1|TRBD2
TGTGCCAGCATCCTCCAGACTAGCGGGGTCCTGAGCTCCTACGAGCAGTACTTC
CASILQTSGVLSSYEQYF
>NA|TRBJ1-1|TRBV12-3/TRBV12-4|TRBD1
TGTGCCAGCAGTCCTATGGGACAGGGGGCCGCTGAAGCTTTCTTT
CASSPMGQGAAEAFF
>many|TRBJ1-1|TRBV10-3|NA
TGTGCCTCCAAAGGGGGACCGTTGAACACTGAAGCTTTCTTT
CASKGGPLNTEAFF
>NA|TRBJ2-3|TRBV11-2|NA
TGTGCCAGGAGCCTAGAGGGCACGGATACGCAGTATTTT
CARSLEGTDTQYF
>NA|TRBJ2-7|TRBV10-3|TRBD2
TGTGCCATCGGTGGACTAGCGGACCACGAGCAGTACTTC
CAIGGLADHEQYF
>many|TRBJ2-7|TRBV12-3/TRBV12-4|NA
TGTGCCAGCAGGACAGGACTCACCACCGGCGAGCAGTACTTC
CASRTGLTTGEQYF
>many|TRBJ2-5|TRBV12-3/TRBV12-4|TRBD1
TGTGCCAGCAGGGGACAGGGGGCGAAGGGAGAGACCCAGTACTTC
CASRGQGAKGETQYF
>few|TRBJ1-1|TRBV29-1|NA
TGCAGCGAGGAGGGAATTGAAGCTTTCTTT
CSEEGIEAFF
>NA|TRBJ2-7|TRBV11-2|NA
TGTGCCAGCAGCCTATCTCTGGGAACATCCTGCGAGCAGTACTTC
CASSLSLGTSCEQYF
>many|TRBJ2-2|TRBV6-5|TRBD2
TGTGCCAGCAGTTACTCGATTCCGGGACTAGCGTACAGAACCGGGGAGCTGTTTTTT
CASSYSIPGLAYRTGELFF
>NA|TRBJ2-1|TRBV29-1|NA
TGCAGCGGATTACCGGGACATAAGGTGGATGAGCTGTTCTTC
CSGLPGHKVDELFF
>NA|TRBJ2-5|TRBV29-1|NA
TGCAGCGTTGATGGGGCAGGGGCCCAGAAGACCCAGTACTTC
CSVDGAGAQKTQYF
>NA|TRBJ1-5|TRBV12-3/TRBV12-4|NA
TGTGCCAGCAGCCCTCAGGAGGGGAAGCAGTGGCCCCAGCATTTT
CASSPQEGKQWPQHF
>once|TRBJ1-1|TRBV12-3/TRBV12-4|TRBD1
TGTGCAAGCAGTCCCCGGGACAGAAGTGAAGTTTTCTTT
CASSPRDRSEVFF
>NA|TRBJ2-3|TRBV29-1|NA
TGCAGCGCCAGCCCGCTATCGGCTGAATCCACAGATACGCACTACTTT
CSASPLSAESTDTHYF
>NA|TRBJ2-6|TRBV28|NA
TGTGCCAGCAGTTTGGGGTGGCAACCGGTCAGTGGGGTCAACGTCCTGACTTTC
CASSLGWQPVSGVNVLTF
>NA|TRBJ2-1|TRBV11-2|NA
TGTGCCAGCAGCTTAGTCGGGGATAAGAAGTTCTTC
CASSLVGDKKFF
>NA|TRBJ2-7|TRBV18|TRBD1
TGTGCCAGCCCACCACCGGGCAGGGGGTCCTACGAGCAGTACTTC
CASPPPGRGSYEQYF
>NA|TRBJ1-4|TRBV10-3|NA
TGTGCCACCAGTGAAGGACGGATCAATGAAAAACTGTTTTTT
CATSEGRINEKLFF
>NA|TRBJ2-3|TRBV7-9|TRBD2
TGTGCCAGCTGCTTACTCGCGGGAGGGCAGGGCAGAGATACGCAGTATTTT
CASCLLAGGQGRDTQYF
>NA|TRBJ2-7|TRBV11-1|NA
TGTGCCAGTAGCGTGGCAGACGAACAGTGCTTC
CASSVADEQCF
>NA|TRBJ2-1|TRBV6-7|TRBD2
TGTGCCAGCAGTTACTCTCGGGGTAGGCCGCAAGCGGGAGGGACCTACAATGAGCAGTTCTTC
CASSYSRGRPQAGGTYNEQFF
>NA|TRBJ2-1|TRBV5-4|TRBD2
TGTGCCAGCGGCCCCTCGGGAGGTCTCCACAATGAGCAATTCTTC
CASGPSGGLHNEQFF
>NA|TRBJ2-3|TRBV7-6|NA
TGTGCCAGCGGCCCTTATGGGGGCAGCACAGATACGCAGTATTTT
CASGPYGGSTDTQYF
>NA|TRBJ2-1|TRBV20-1|TRBD2
TGCAGTGCTAGGGCCCTAGCGGGCGGTAGCTCCTACAATGAGCAGTTCTTC
CSARALAGGSSYNEQFF
>NA|TRBJ2-7|TRBV5-1|NA
TGCGCCAGCAGATTGGGCAGTTTCTCCTTCGAGCAGTACTTC
CASRLGSFSFEQYF
>few|TRBJ1-1|TRBV6-1|NA
TGTGCCAGCAGGATACTTGTGAACACCGAAGCTTTCTTT
CASRILVNTEAFF
>many|TRBJ2-2|TRBV4-1|TRBD1
TGCGCCAGCAGCCACCAGGGACAGGCCACCGGGGAGCTGTTTTTT
CASSHQGQATGELFF
>NA|TRBJ2-1|TRBV12-3/TRBV12-4|TRBD2
TGTACCAGCAGCCGGACTAGCGCGAGCAATGAGCAGCTCTTC
CTSSRTSASNEQLF
>few|TRBJ2-1|TRBV28|TRBD2
TGTGCCAGCAGTTTACCGCGACAGGCCCTACCCGGGACTAGGAGCTCCTACAATGAGCAGTTCTTC
CASSLPRQALPGTRSSYNEQFF
>NA|TRBJ2-7|TRBV4-1|NA
TGCGCCAGTAGCCCTCGAGGAGGGGGCTCCTATGGGAAGTACTTC
CASSPRGGGSYGKYF
>many|TRBJ2-7|TRBV7-9|NA
TGTGCCAGCAGCTCGGACGGGGGACACGAGCAGTACTTC
CASSSDGGHEQYF
>NA|TRBJ2-2|TRBV11-2|NA
TGTGCCAGCAGCTTACGGCCGGGGAACACCGGGGAGCTCTTTTTT
CASSLRPGNTGELFF
>NA|TRBJ2-5|TRBV11-2|NA
TGTGCCAGCAGCCGCGGGGACAGCCAAGAGATCCAGTACTTC
CASSRGDSQEIQYF
>NA|TRBJ2-1|TRBV29-1|NA
TGTATCGTTGAAAGGGGGAATGAGCAGTTCTTC
CIVERGNEQFF
>NA|TRBJ2-1|TRBV4-1|NA
TGCGCAGGCACTGCCCGGGAACAGGTGGTGAGTGAGCAGTTCTTC
CAGTAREQVVSEQFF
>NA|TRBJ2-2|TRBV4-1|TRBD2
TGCGCCAGCAGTGTAGCGGGAGATGTGACCGGGAAGCTGTTTTTT
CASSVAGDVTGKLFF
>NA|TRBJ2-5|TRBV12-3/TRBV12-4|TRBD1
TGTGCCAGCGTTCGGGGACAGGGCGAGACCCAGTACTTC
CASVRGQGETQYF
>medium-sized|TRBJ2-1|TRBV11-3|NA
TGTGCCAGCAGCGAAGGACCAGGGAATGAGCAGTTCTTC
CASSEGPGNEQFF
>NA|TRBJ2-2|TRBV5-1|NA
TGCGCCAGCAGCGTATATATCGGGGAGCTGCTTTTT
CASSVYIGELLF
>many|TRBJ1-4|TRBV10-3|NA
TGTGCCATCAGTGAGTCTTATGCAACTAATGAAAAACTGTTTTTT
CAISESYATNEKLFF
>once|TRBJ1-4|TRBV6-6|NA
TGTGCCAGCAACAACGGACATGGGGCTTCAACTAATGAAAAACTGTTTTTT
CASNNGHGASTNEKLFF
>NA|TRBJ2-7|TRBV25-1|TRBD2
TGCGTCAGCAGTGCTAACTCCGCCGCGGGACTAGCGGGGTCGGGTTACGAGCAGTACTTC
CVSSANSAAGLAGSGYEQYF
>NA|TRBJ2-1|TRBV10-3|TRBD2
TGTGCCACCAATGAGTCGGGGGGGGAGGGAAACAATGAGCAGTTCTTC
CATNESGGEGNNEQFF
>NA|TRBJ2-1|TRBV7-9|NA
TGTGCCAGCAGCCCCGATTCAGGGGTGCGCTACAGTGAGCAGTTCTTC
CASSPDSGVRYSEQFF
>NA|TRBJ2-5|TRBV29-1|TRBD2
TGCTGCGCTGCAGGTACTAGCGGGAGACCTCAAGAGACCCAGTACTTC
CCAAGTSGRPQETQYF
>NA|TRBJ1-1|TRBV11-2|NA
TGTGTCAGCAGCCGAATGGGGGGACAAGGGTTCGGCACTAAAGCTTTCTTT
CVSSRMGGQGFGTKAFF
>NA|TRBJ2-2|TRBV6-1|NA
TGTGCCAGCAGTGTAGTGGACAGGAACACCGGGGAGCTGTTTTTT
CASSVVDRNTGELFF
>NA|TRBJ2-4|TRBV5-6|TRBD1
TGTGCCAGCAGCTTGTCAGGGGGTTTAGGAAACATTCAGTACTTC
CASSLSGGLGNIQYF
>NA|TRBJ1-5|TRBV12-3/TRBV12-4|NA
TGTGCCAGCAGTCCATGGGCGGGGGCAGGCAAACAGCCCCAGCATTTT
CASSPWAGAGKQPQHF
>NA|TRBJ1-5|TRBV6-5|NA
TGTGCCAGCAGTTACTCCGTTCGGAACTTGCTCCACGAGGGCAATCAGCCCCAGCATTTT
CASSYSVRNLLHEGNQPQHF